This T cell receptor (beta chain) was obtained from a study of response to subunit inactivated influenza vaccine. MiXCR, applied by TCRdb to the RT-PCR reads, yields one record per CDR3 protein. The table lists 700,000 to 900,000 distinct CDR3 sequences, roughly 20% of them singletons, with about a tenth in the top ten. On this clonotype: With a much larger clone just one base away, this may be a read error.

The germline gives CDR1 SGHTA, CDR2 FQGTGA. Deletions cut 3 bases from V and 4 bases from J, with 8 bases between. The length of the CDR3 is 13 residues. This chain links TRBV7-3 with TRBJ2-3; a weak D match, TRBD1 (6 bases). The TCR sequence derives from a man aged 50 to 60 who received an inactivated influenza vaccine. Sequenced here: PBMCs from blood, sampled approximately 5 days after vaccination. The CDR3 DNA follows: TGTGCCAGCAGCTTCCAGGGGCCAGATACGCAGTATTTT. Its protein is CASSFQGPDTQYF.